This TCR beta chain emerged from a study of identical twins. Study-level findings and limits: Modelling underestimated the level of out-of-frame TCR alpha sharing observed in monozygotic twins. The analysis was cross-sectional rather than longitudinal within donors.

Healthy Caucasian donors formed the entire cohort. The germline V and J ends were trimmed by 2 bases and 6 bases, with 11 bases remaining between them. This CDR3 has 14 residues. The germline V gene encodes CDR1 MNHEY and CDR2 SMNVEV (reference sequence). After template switching added a universal primer site, the resulting cDNA carried unique molecular identifiers. TCRdb called the 5' RACE reads again in MiXCR, with one record for every CDR3 protein. The sample lists hundreds of thousands of distinct CDR3 sequences, 6% to 6.5% occurring once. This clonotype was counted many times. What it binds is not known.

Sequencing was carried out using naive T cells sorted from blood. V gene TRBV27 combines with J gene TRBJ2-1; D gene unclear. The receptor was derived from a man aged 18 to 30 in good health. The CDR3 DNA reads as TGTGCCAGCAGTTTAGGGGTTCTGGGCAATGAGCAGTTCTTC. Translated, it gives CASSLGVLGNEQFF.